These T cell receptor beta chains were read from a single sample in a study of identical twins. One entry per CDR3 protein, called by TCRdb with MiXCR from the 5' RACE reads. The sample has 690,000 or so distinct CDR3 sequences, about 9.4% seen once. These data were also reused for a study on yellow fever vaccine responses in identical twins.

Sequencing input: PBMCs. Receptors were obtained from a woman under 30 in good health. CDR3s include the opening cysteine and the closing phenylalanine or tryptophan. A D gene is named only where the DNA matches it firmly. Some rows mark clone size as missing; the rest say once, few, many or name a class of expanded clone.

v_gene	d_gene	abundance	j_gene	CDR3nt	CDR3aa
TRBV11-1	TRBD2	-	TRBJ2-3	TGTGCCAGCCAGTCCCCCCTGCCACAAAATAGCGGGCGCTACACAGATACGCAGTATTTT	CASQSPLPQNSGRYTDTQYF
TRBV6-1	TRBD2	many	TRBJ2-7	TGTGCCAGCAGCACCCCAGGGAGGGGCTACGAGCAGTACTTC	CASSTPGRGYEQYF
TRBV2	-	few	TRBJ2-7	TGTGCCAGCCAAACCGGGACAACCTACGAGCAGTACTTC	CASQTGTTYEQYF
TRBV29-1	TRBD1	-	TRBJ2-7	TGCAGCGTTGAATCTACCGACAGGGGGCGCCGCGTGAAGTACTTC	CSVESTDRGRRVKYF
TRBV5-1	TRBD2	few	TRBJ2-1	TGCGCCAGCTATGCCGGGCTAGCGGCCTACAATGAGCAGTTCTTC	CASYAGLAAYNEQFF
TRBV12-3/TRBV12-4	-	few	TRBJ2-1	TGTGCCAGCAGGAAAACAGGGGAGCAGTTCTTC	CASRKTGEQFF
TRBV27	-	-	TRBJ2-7	TGTGCCAGCAGTCCGTCTAGGAAGAAGCAGTACTTC	CASSPSRKKQYF
TRBV27	TRBD1	-	TRBJ1-6	TGTGCCAGCAGTCCGCCGGGACAGCTCCCCCGGGAGTTGCTCCACTTT	CASSPPGQLPRELLHF
TRBV28	-	many	TRBJ2-7	TGTGCCAGCAGTTTGGTCCAGGGGTTCTACGAGCAGTACTTC	CASSLVQGFYEQYF
TRBV10-3	-	-	TRBJ2-7	TGTGCCAGCCTCCCCAGAATGGGGGTCGGCGGGCCGACCTACGAGCAGTACTTC	CASLPRMGVGGPTYEQYF
TRBV30	-	-	TRBJ2-1	TGTGCCTGGAGTGTACGCCAACTATCGAGCTCCTACAATGAGCAGTTCTTC	CAWSVRQLSSSYNEQFF
TRBV12-3/TRBV12-4	TRBD2	many	TRBJ2-2	TGTGCCAGCAGAGCGGGGGGGCGATCTTTCGGGGAGCTGTTTTTT	CASRAGGRSFGELFF
TRBV4-2	-	few	TRBJ2-7	TGTGCCAGCAGCCAAGATAACGTCGTCAGCTCCTACGAGCAGTACTTC	CASSQDNVVSSYEQYF
TRBV15	TRBD1	-	TRBJ2-1	TGTGCCACCAGCACCCGCCTTCGACAGGGAGTTCCCTACAATGAGCAGTTCTTC	CATSTRLRQGVPYNEQFF
TRBV24-1	TRBD1	few	TRBJ2-1	TGTGCCACCAGTGATTTGGGACAGGGCCGATTCTTC	CATSDLGQGRFF
TRBV21-1	-	few	TRBJ2-7	TGTGCCAGCAGCCTGAGGTCGCCAACCTACGAGCAGTACTTC	CASSLRSPTYEQYF
TRBV7-9	-	many	TRBJ2-2	TGTGCCAGCCTGCCAGGGGTCAACACCGGGGAGCTGTTTTTT	CASLPGVNTGELFF
TRBV5-4	-	few	TRBJ2-5	TGTGCCAGCAGCTTGGGTGGGGAGACAGAGACCCAGTACTTC	CASSLGGETETQYF
TRBV12-3/TRBV12-4	-	many	TRBJ2-7	TGTGCCAGCAGTTTGCGAGTTGGCAGCTCCTACGAGCAGTACTTC	CASSLRVGSSYEQYF
TRBV10-3	TRBD2	many	TRBJ2-1	TGTGCCATCCGTACTAGCGGGGTCACGGATGAGCAGTTCTTC	CAIRTSGVTDEQFF
TRBV24-1	TRBD1	few	TRBJ2-1	TGTGCCACCAGTGATTCTACGGACAGGGGGCGTGAGCAGTTCTTC	CATSDSTDRGREQFF
TRBV7-2	-	few	TRBJ2-5	TGTGCCAGCAGCTTCCGTTCCGGGTGGGGAGAGACCCAGTACTTC	CASSFRSGWGETQYF
TRBV5-1	TRBD1	-	TRBJ2-1	TGCGCCAGCAGCAATGGGACAGGGGTTAGCTCCTACAATGAGCAGTTCTTC	CASSNGTGVSSYNEQFF
TRBV7-2	TRBD1	-	TRBJ2-7	TGTGCCAGCAAGGGGACAGGGGGCTCTCACGAGCAGTACTTC	CASKGTGGSHEQYF
TRBV7-2	TRBD1	many	TRBJ2-4	TGTGCCAGCAGCCACAGGGGGCCAGCCAAAAACATTCAGTACTTC	CASSHRGPAKNIQYF
TRBV19	-	-	TRBJ2-1	TGTGCCAGTAGTGGCAGGGGAAGCAATGAGCAGTTCTTC	CASSGRGSNEQFF
TRBV2	-	few	TRBJ2-7	TGTGCCAGCAGTCATCTCCCTCCGTCTATTTCGCAGTACTTC	CASSHLPPSISQYF
TRBV10-3	-	few	TRBJ2-7	TGTGCCATCAGTGAGTCATCGCCCGAGCAGTACTTC	CAISESSPEQYF
TRBV7-8	-	-	TRBJ1-4	TGTGCCAGCAGCTTAGTTCGGGGGAATAATGAAAAACTGTTTTTT	CASSLVRGNNEKLFF
TRBV3-1	-	few	TRBJ2-6	TGTGCCAGCAGCCGGGTAGTCGACTCTGGGGCCAACGTCCTGACTTTC	CASSRVVDSGANVLTF
TRBV27	TRBD2	few	TRBJ2-1	TGTGCCAGCAGTTCTCGACTAGCAGGCCGCGATGAGCAGTTCTTC	CASSSRLAGRDEQFF